The T cell receptor (beta chain) described here comes from a study of cytomegalovirus exposure and HLA in healthy donors. Only a few counts were recorded for this clone. What it binds is unknown. Germline assignment: CDR1 SGHRS and CDR2 YFSETQ. The CDR3 contains 13 residues. Deletions cut 3 bases from V and 2 bases from J, with 8 bases between. Study-wide points: Later analysis showed most CMV-associated TCR beta chains appearing HLA-restricted.

The PCR had 60 Vbeta and 13 Jbeta primers. TCRdb's table, derived via immunoSEQ multiplex PCR, lists solely in-frame clones and lacks some. The sample records tens of thousands of clones, roughly 78% being singletons. This receptor was obtained from a man in his forties in good health and CMV-seronegative. The source material was PBMCs. This rearrangement joins TRBV5-1 to TRBJ1-1; D call uncertain. The CDR3 is CASSSPGNTEAFF. The CDR3 DNA reads as TGCGCCAGCAGCTCCCCAGGTAACACTGAAGCTTTCTTT.